A single sample is the source of the 20 T cell receptor beta chains below, sequenced in a study of vaccination and CD4 T cells after COVID-19 (dated by TCRdb to between 2020 and 2023). Interpreted using the paper, the treatment or condition label stands for: approximately nine-day PBMC culture with coronavirus spike peptide pools or control peptides (ViraFEST assay). CD4+ T cells from unexposed donors were collected before the COVID-19 pandemic (2011-2018). The library was generated by PCR. Instrument on record: Illumina iSeq 100. DNA from cultured CD4+ T cells underwent TCR sequencing with the Oncomine TCR Beta short-read assay at the Johns Hopkins FTIC core. The QIAamp micro DNA kit was used to extract genomic DNA from the cultured CD4+ T cells. TCRdb's own reprocessing of the public reads used fastp at Q25 and MiXCR and kept productive beta chains. Each entry is one CDR3 protein sequence, shown with its most common DNA and genes. The table for this sample lists some 8,000 distinct CDR3 sequences; 30% to 40% of them were counted only once. The ten largest clones add up to around a quarter of the sample.

These receptors are not linked to any known antigen. Sequenced: CD4+ T cells from blood, cultured in vitro. All receptors come from a human donor in good health.

The table lists this clonotype with a count of one. The CDR3 loop reads CASSVGLAGGNNEQFF. As DNA, the CDR3 is TGTGCCAGTAGTGTAGGACTAGCGGGAGGGAACAATGAGCAGTTCTTC. The rearrangement links TRBV19 to TRBJ2-1; 15 bases line up with TRBD2. Germline assignment: CDR1 LNHDA and CDR2 SQIVND (reference sequence). This CDR3 has 16 residues. V shed 5 bases and J 5 bases; nucleotides not matched to a gene: 4.

The V and J genes are TRBV7-2 and TRBJ1-1; D not resolved. CDR3 length equals 17 residues. CDR1 and CDR2 from the germline V gene are SGHTA and FQGNSA. The ends were cut back, 2 bases at V and 5 bases at J, with 21 bases in the middle. This CDR3 reads CASSLPRGGVGGTEAFF. CDR3 in DNA: TGTGCCAGCAGCTTACCCCGAGGCGGGGTGGGAGGTACTGAAGCTTTCTTT.

The V and J genes are TRBV19 and TRBJ2-2; D is perhaps TRBD2 (6 bases). This CDR3 has 15 amino acids. CDR1 and CDR2 from the germline V gene are LNHDA and SQIVND (reference sequence). Trimming pared 6 bases from V and 5 bases from J, leaving 16 bases between. The CDR3 region is CASSEGGGETGELFF. In DNA, the CDR3 is TGTGCCAGTAGCGAGGGCGGAGGGGAAACCGGGGAGCTGTTTTTT. The variable domain in full, completed from reference TRBV19 and TRBJ2-2, reads DGGITQSPKYLFRKEGQNVTLSCEQNLNHDAMYWYRQDPGQGLRLIYYSQIVNDFQKGDIAEGYSVSREKKESFPLTVTSAQKNPTAFYLCASSEGGGETGELFFGEGSRLTVL.

This clonotype was recorded a few times. V usage is TRBV7-9 and J usage is TRBJ1-1; tentative D call: TRBD1 (6 bases). The CDR3 runs to 14 residues. V was cut by 3 bases and J by 8 bases, with 16 bases left in between. Germline CDR1 SEHNR, CDR2 FQNEAQ (reference sequence). The CDR3 coding sequence is TGTGCCAGCAGCTTTTCCGGCAGGGGATTCGAAGCTTTCTTT. It is translated as CASSFSGRGFEAFF.

V is TRBV4-3 and J is TRBJ2-5; the D is unclear. From germline, CDR1 is LGHNA and CDR2 YSLEER. The CDR3 is 13 residues long. Deletions cut 0 bases from V and 5 bases from J, with 7 bases between. CDR3 sequence reads: CASSQDRHETQYF. The CDR3 bases are TGCGCCAGCAGCCAAGACAGACACGAGACCCAGTACTTC.

This clonotype was seen only a few times. This chain joins TRBV7-9 and TRBJ2-7; either TRBD1 or TRBD2 may fit D (5 bases each). Germline-derived CDR1 and CDR2 are SEHNR and FQNEAQ (reference sequence). Trimming removed 5 bases at V and 0 bases at J, with 14 bases between. CDR3 length: 15 amino acids. CDR3 sequence reads: CASSLPGPSSYEQYF. In DNA, the CDR3 is TGTGCCAGCAGCCTCCCGGGACCGAGCTCCTACGAGCAGTACTTC.

This clonotype is medium-sized within its sample. The chain uses TRBV6-5 and TRBJ1-6; D not resolved. The germline gives CDR1 MNHEY, CDR2 SVGAGI. The CDR3 sequence is 14 residues long. With 4 bases removed from V and 10 bases from J, the gap between germline ends came to 14 bases. CDR3 in DNA: TGTGCCAGCAGTTCCCTTGCGGCGGGGTCACCCCTCCACTTT. This gives the protein CASSSLAAGSPLHF.

The chain couples TRBV24-1 to TRBJ2-5; a possible D gene is TRBD2 (7 bases). Germline loops: CDR1 KGHDR, CDR2 SFDVKD. The CDR3 extends over 14 amino acids. Trimming took 7 bases from V and 5 from J, leaving 16 bases between them. This chain's CDR3 is CATRKGGVGETQYF. DNA for the CDR3: TGTGCCACCAGAAAAGGGGGGGTAGGGGAGACCCAGTACTTC.

The V call is TRBV19, the J call TRBJ1-1, with TRBD1 as a possible D gene (5 bases). The V and J ends lost 7 bases and 5 bases respectively, with 14 bases between them. This CDR3 has 13 amino acids. Germline V gene sequence: CDR1 LNHDA, CDR2 SQIVND (reference sequence). The CDR3 coding sequence is TGTGCCAGTAAGAGGGGAGGAGGGACTGAAGCTTTCTTT. Its protein product is CASKRGGGTEAFF.

This clonotype appeared a few times. The chain is built from TRBV20-1 and TRBJ1-1, with D uncertain. From germline, CDR1 is DFQATT and CDR2 SNEGSKA (reference sequence). There are 12 residues in the CDR3. Trimming stripped 3 bases from V and 5 bases from J, with 10 bases between. The CDR3 nucleotides are TGCAGTGCTAGGGTTGGAAGTACTGAAGCTTTCTTT. Translated: CSARVGSTEAFF.

There are a few counts of this clonotype. The chain has TRBV6-1 and TRBJ2-7; D remains ambiguous. Germline V gives CDR1 MNHNS, CDR2 SASEGT. Trimming pared 5 bases from V and 3 bases from J, leaving 17 bases between. The CDR3 has 15 residues. The CDR3 loop is CASSQKSNSHYEQYF. The CDR3 coding sequence is TGTGCCAGCAGTCAAAAAAGTAATTCACACTACGAGCAGTACTTC.

J is TRBJ2-2 and V is TRBV27; TRBD2 agrees at 9 bases. Per germline, CDR1 MNHEY and CDR2 SMNVEV (reference sequence). V was pared by 7 bases and J by 5 bases, with 8 bases of the junction left unmatched. This CDR3 has 15 amino acids. The CDR3 here is CASKGSGSWTGELFF. DNA for the CDR3: TGTGCCAGCAAGGGTAGCGGGAGTTGGACCGGGGAGCTGTTTTTT.

The CDR3 region is CASGHEFEQFF. CDR3 DNA sequence: TGTGCCAGCGGCCATGAGTTTGAGCAGTTCTTC. The genes are TRBV6-1 and TRBJ2-1; D is unresolved. Trimming removed 8 bases from V and 9 bases from J, with 11 bases in between. Germline values: CDR1 MNHNS, CDR2 SASEGT. The CDR3 has 11 residues.

This clonotype was recorded a few times. Relative to the germline gene, one junction end is altered; a read error may explain this. The chain links TRBV6-1 to TRBJ2-7; 7 bases fit TRBD2. The CDR3 sequence is 13 residues long. Per germline, CDR1 MNHNS and CDR2 SASEGT. Here the CDR3 reads CASSERVTPSRGF. The CDR3 DNA is TGTGCCAGCAGTGAACGGGTGACTCCTTCGCGGGGGTTC.

The V call is TRBV27, the J call TRBJ2-1; maybe TRBD2 (6 bases). There are 14 residues in the CDR3. Germline assignment: CDR1 MNHEY and CDR2 SMNVEV (reference sequence). Trimming removed 5 bases from V and 4 bases from J, with 12 bases in between. CDR3 coding DNA: TGTGCCAGCAGTCCGGGGGACTTTTACAATGAGCAGTTCTTC. The encoded protein is CASSPGDFYNEQFF.

The rearrangement links TRBV20-1 to TRBJ1-2; 9 bases are shared with TRBD1. The germline V gene has CDR1 DFQATT and CDR2 SNEGSKA (reference sequence). The V gene end was trimmed by 7 bases and the J gene end by 7 bases; junction bases not matched to a gene: 10. The CDR3 totals 13 residues. As DNA, the CDR3 is TGCAGTGTCGTTACAACGGGACAGGGTGGCTACACCTTC. As protein: CSVVTTGQGGYTF.

The chain joins TRBV30 to TRBJ1-1, with D hard to call. Trimming pared 0 bases from V and 1 base from J, leaving 6 bases between. Germline V gives CDR1 GTSNPN, CDR2 SVGIG (reference sequence). The CDR3 totals 13 residues. Written as DNA, the CDR3 is TGTGCCTGGAGTGTAGCCACGAACACTGAAGCTTTCTTT. Translated: CAWSVATNTEAFF.

This clonotype has just a few counts. V is TRBV6-2 or TRBV6-3 and J is TRBJ1-6, with 9 bases aligning to TRBD1. Germline trimming cut 8 bases from V and 0 bases from J; bases unmatched to any gene: 8. The CDR3 totals 17 residues. CDR1 is MNHEY and CDR2 is SVGEGT in the germline V gene. Here the CDR3 DNA reads TGTGCCAGCGGCGACAGGGGGACGAGCTCCTATAATTCACCCCTCCACTTT. Protein product: CASGDRGTSSYNSPLHF.

This chain uses TRBV5-1 with TRBJ1-1, with no clear D. V gave up 0 bases and J gave up 1 base, with 10 bases separating them. The CDR3 runs 15 residues. Germline lookup yields CDR1 SGHRS and CDR2 YFSETQ. The CDR3 region has the DNA TGCGCCAGCAGCTTGGTTACCGGATCGAACACTGAAGCTTTCTTT. This encodes CASSLVTGSNTEAFF.

CDR3 sequence reads: CASSLRHEQFF. The CDR3 DNA is TGTGCCAGCAGCCTACGCCATGAGCAGTTCTTC. The genes are TRBV7-8 and TRBJ2-1, with unresolved D. Germline V lookup: CDR1 SGHVS, CDR2 FQNEAQ. This CDR3 is built from 11 residues. V lost 5 bases, J lost 8 bases, and 7 bases lay in between. The full variable domain, with the rest looked up from reference TRBV7-8 and TRBJ2-1, is GAGVSQSPRYKVAKRGQDVALRCDPISGHVSLFWYQQALGQGPEFLTYFQNEAQLDKSGLPSDRFFAERPEGSVSTLKIQRTQQEDSAVYLCASSLRHEQFFGPGTRLTVL.